These 21 T cell receptor beta chains were all obtained from the same sample, sequenced in a study of OX40 agonist ivuxolimab in advanced cancers. Clones were sequenced by immunoSEQ multiplex PCR, and TCRdb holds only the in-frame ones, with some missing. In the table there are nearly 85,000 clones, 83% of which are singletons. The material sequenced was CD4+ or CD8+ T cells sorted from blood, taken in a trial of the OX40 agonist ivuxolimab. These receptors were taken from an adult with an advanced solid tumor such as melanoma, head and neck, liver or kidney cancer.

The chain links TRBV2 to TRBJ2-1; TRBD2 matches 9 bases. The CDR3 covers 16 residues. The V gene's germline CDR1 is SNHLY and CDR2 FYNNEI. Trimming took 3 bases from V and 8 from J; bases not matched to a gene: 11. The CDR3 DNA follows: TGTGCCAGCAGTGAGATGGGCCGCGGGGGGGGCGATGAGCAGTTCTTC. This translates into CASSEMGRGGGDEQFF.

The V and J genes are TRBV4-2 and TRBJ1-3; D uncertain. This CDR3 contains 13 residues. With 1 base removed from V and 11 bases from J, the gap between germline ends came to 12 bases. CDR1 LGHNA and CDR2 YNFKEQ come from the germline V gene. CDR3 bases: TGTGCCAGCAGCCAAGGGCTCAATAACGCCATATATTTT. Translated: CASSQGLNNAIYF.

The rearrangement uses TRBV2 and TRBJ1-4; D is unclear. The germline V and J ends were trimmed by 4 bases and 8 bases, with 11 bases remaining between them. The CDR3 has 13 residues. Per the germline V gene, CDR1 is SNHLY and CDR2 is FYNNEI. In nucleotides, the CDR3 is TGTGCCAGCAGTGCCCAGGCTGAAGAAAAACTGTTTTTT. It is translated as CASSAQAEEKLFF. Full variable domain (missing parts from reference TRBV2 and TRBJ1-4): EPEVTQTPSHQVTQMGQEVILRCVPISNHLYFYWYRQILGQKVEFLVSFYNNEISEKSEIFDDQFSVERPDGSNFTLKIRSTKLEDSAMYFCASSAQAEEKLFFGSGTQLSVL.

This chain joins TRBV6-4 and TRBJ1-1; tentatively, D is TRBD1 (6 bases). Germline V gene lookup returns CDR1 MRHNA and CDR2 SNTAGT. The V gene lost 9 bases and the J gene lost 1 base, with 18 bases spanning the gap. CDR3 length equals 15 residues. The CDR3 DNA reads TGTGCCAGGTTGTTGGAGGACAGCAAGAACACTGAAGCTTTCTTT. Translation gives CARLLEDSKNTEAFF.

The genes are TRBV11-2 and TRBJ1-2, with TRBD1 matching 10 bases. CDR1 is SGHAT and CDR2 is FQNNGV in the germline V gene. After removal of 4 bases from V and 7 bases from J, the junction contained 9 bases not matched to a gene. This CDR3 contains 15 residues. Here the CDR3 reads CASSSVFRDRGGYTF. DNA for the CDR3: TGTGCCAGCAGCTCCGTATTCAGGGACAGGGGTGGCTACACCTTC.

This chain connects TRBV11-1 to TRBJ2-3; D uncertain. The CDR3 is 14 residues long. Trimming cost V 5 bases and J 0 bases, with 9 bases left between them. Germline V gives CDR1 SGHAT, CDR2 FQDESV (reference sequence). The CDR3 spells CASSHPDSTDTQYF. DNA for the CDR3: TGTGCCAGCAGCCACCCGGACAGCACAGATACGCAGTATTTT.

This chain connects TRBV6-1 to TRBJ1-4, with TRBD1 as a possible D gene (5 bases). V gave up 7 bases and J gave up 5 bases, with 11 bases separating them. Germline V gene data show CDR1 as MNHNS and CDR2 as SASEGT. This CDR3 has 13 amino acids. CDR3 sequence (DNA): TGTGCCAGCATTGGACACGAGAATGAAAAACTGTTTTTT. Protein: CASIGHENEKLFF.

This chain uses TRBV6-6 with TRBJ2-7; possibly TRBD1 or TRBD2 for D (7 bases each). The germline V gene encodes CDR1 MNHNY and CDR2 SVGAGI (reference sequence). Trimming removed 9 bases from V and 7 bases from J, with 19 bases in between. The CDR3 consists of 13 residues. The DNA for the CDR3 is TGTGCCAGGGGAGGGGGACAGTCTCGGGAGCAGTACTTC. This encodes CARGGGQSREQYF.

The rearrangement uses TRBV2 and TRBJ2-5, with TRBD2 matching 11 bases. The CDR3 runs 16 residues. V was pared by 5 bases and J by 2 bases, with 7 bases of the junction left unmatched. Germline CDR1 SNHLY, CDR2 FYNNEI. As DNA, the CDR3 is TGTGCCAGCAGTCCCCAACTAGCGGGGGCTCAAGAGACCCAGTACTTC. Translation: CASSPQLAGAQETQYF.

CDR3 amino acids: CASSTNVGQGTEAFF. The DNA for the CDR3 is TGTGCCAGCAGCACCAACGTAGGACAGGGCACTGAAGCTTTCTTT. The V call is TRBV9, the J call TRBJ1-1; 8 nucleotides agree with TRBD1. Germline trimming cut 4 bases from V and 4 bases from J; bases unmatched to any gene: 9. This CDR3 is 15 amino acids long. Germline CDR1 and CDR2: SGDLS and YYNGEE.

The chain uses TRBV9 and TRBJ2-7; perhaps TRBD2 as D (6 bases). The V end was cut by 0 bases, the J end by 2 bases, with 12 bases between. The CDR3 has 15 residues. Germline V lookup: CDR1 SGDLS, CDR2 YYNGEE. The CDR3 here is CASSVGGGGTYEQYF. Written as DNA, the CDR3 is TGTGCCAGCAGCGTAGGTGGTGGGGGGACCTACGAGCAGTACTTC.

The chain recombines TRBV7-8 with TRBJ1-3, with TRBD1 matching over 7 bases. The CDR3 totals 16 residues. V was pared by 3 bases and J by 1 base, with 6 bases of the junction left unmatched. Germline lookup yields CDR1 SGHVS and CDR2 FQNEAQ. As DNA, the CDR3 is TGTGCCAGCAGCTTGGGGACAGTCATGTCTGGAAACACCATATATTTT. Protein sequence: CASSLGTVMSGNTIYF. The entire variable domain, with the rest obtained from reference TRBV7-8 and TRBJ1-3, is as follows: GAGVSQSPRYKVAKRGQDVALRCDPISGHVSLFWYQQALGQGPEFLTYFQNEAQLDKSGLPSDRFFAERPEGSVSTLKIQRTQQEDSAVYLCASSLGTVMSGNTIYFGEGSWLTVV.

The chain employs TRBV7-8 and TRBJ2-1; 12 nucleotides agree with TRBD2. Germline V gene sequence: CDR1 SGHVS, CDR2 FQNEAQ. This CDR3 has 13 residues. With V trimmed by 6 bases and J by 12 bases, 6 bases remained unmatched. This CDR3 is CASRKLAGGVQFF. Written as DNA, the CDR3 is TGTGCCAGCAGAAAACTAGCGGGGGGAGTGCAGTTCTTC.

This clone was found once. The V gene is TRBV9, the J gene TRBJ2-3; D gene unclear. This CDR3 is built from 16 residues. Germline lookup yields CDR1 SGDLS and CDR2 YYNGEE. The V end was cut by 3 bases, the J end by 2 bases, with 16 bases between. CDR3 bases: TGTGCCAGCAGCGAGCCGGGTGGGTCTCCCACAGATACGCAGTATTTT. Translation gives CASSEPGGSPTDTQYF.

The chain uses TRBV2 and TRBJ2-7, with a tentative D call TRBD2 (5 bases). This CDR3 spans 13 amino acids. The V gene lost 5 bases and the J gene lost 0 bases, with 8 bases spanning the gap. Germline V gene sequence: CDR1 SNHLY, CDR2 FYNNEI. The CDR3 loop reads CASSRGSSYEQYF. DNA for the CDR3: TGTGCCAGCAGTCGGGGAAGCTCCTACGAGCAGTACTTC.

The chain combines TRBV6-5 with TRBJ1-1; tentative D call: TRBD1 (6 bases). The V and J ends lost 2 bases and 0 bases respectively, with 13 bases between them. This CDR3 region has 16 residues. Germline values: CDR1 MNHEY, CDR2 SVGAGI. The CDR3 DNA reads TGTGCCAGCAGTTACGCCAGACAGGAGATGAACACTGAAGCTTTCTTT. This codes for CASSYARQEMNTEAFF.

This chain joins TRBV11-2 and TRBJ2-3; 14 nucleotides match TRBD2. The length of the CDR3 is 18 residues. Germline lookup yields CDR1 SGHAT and CDR2 FQNNGV. With 0 bases clipped from V and 4 bases from J, the junction kept 6 bases outside the gene matches. CDR3 DNA sequence: TGTGCCAGCAGCTTAGAGATGACTAGCGGGGGGGCAGCAGATACGCAGTATTTT. Amino acids: CASSLEMTSGGAADTQYF.

Only one count was recorded for this clone. The V and J genes are TRBV18 and TRBJ1-6, with TRBD1 matching over 7 bases. This CDR3 is 16 amino acids long. Losses at the gene ends were 5 bases for V and 4 bases for J; bases not matched to a gene: 8. Germline V gene lookup returns CDR1 KGHSH and CDR2 LQKENI. The CDR3 DNA follows: TGTGCCAGCTCATTCAGGGGGAGCGGATATAATTCACCCCTCCACTTT. Translation: CASSFRGSGYNSPLHF.

The chain has TRBV7-9 and TRBJ2-7; D remains unclear. This CDR3 region has 12 residues. V lost 0 bases and J lost 6, with 6 bases in between. CDR1 and CDR2 (germline): SEHNR, FQNEAQ (reference sequence). CDR3 in amino acids: CASSLALVEQYF. The CDR3 DNA follows: TGTGCCAGCAGCTTAGCTCTCGTCGAGCAGTACTTC.

The chain recombines TRBV4-1 with TRBJ2-5, with 10 bases lining up with TRBD2. This CDR3 has 19 amino acids. Germline loops: CDR1 MGHRA, CDR2 YSYEKL. V lost 1 base to trimming and J lost 1 base; unmatched junction nucleotides: 12. The CDR3 DNA reads TGCGCCAGCAGCCAAGGTTGGGGTAGCGGGGGGACATTCCAAGAGACCCAGTACTTC. Amino acid sequence: CASSQGWGSGGTFQETQYF.

The DNA for the CDR3 is TGTGCCAGCAGCGGTACAGGGGGGGATGAAAAACTGTTTTTT. It translates to CASSGTGGDEKLFF. The chain joins TRBV9 to TRBJ1-4; 8 nucleotides agree with TRBD1. Trimming at V came to 3 bases and at J to 6 bases, leaving 4 bases not matched to a gene. The CDR3 spans 14 residues. Germline V gives CDR1 SGDLS, CDR2 YYNGEE.